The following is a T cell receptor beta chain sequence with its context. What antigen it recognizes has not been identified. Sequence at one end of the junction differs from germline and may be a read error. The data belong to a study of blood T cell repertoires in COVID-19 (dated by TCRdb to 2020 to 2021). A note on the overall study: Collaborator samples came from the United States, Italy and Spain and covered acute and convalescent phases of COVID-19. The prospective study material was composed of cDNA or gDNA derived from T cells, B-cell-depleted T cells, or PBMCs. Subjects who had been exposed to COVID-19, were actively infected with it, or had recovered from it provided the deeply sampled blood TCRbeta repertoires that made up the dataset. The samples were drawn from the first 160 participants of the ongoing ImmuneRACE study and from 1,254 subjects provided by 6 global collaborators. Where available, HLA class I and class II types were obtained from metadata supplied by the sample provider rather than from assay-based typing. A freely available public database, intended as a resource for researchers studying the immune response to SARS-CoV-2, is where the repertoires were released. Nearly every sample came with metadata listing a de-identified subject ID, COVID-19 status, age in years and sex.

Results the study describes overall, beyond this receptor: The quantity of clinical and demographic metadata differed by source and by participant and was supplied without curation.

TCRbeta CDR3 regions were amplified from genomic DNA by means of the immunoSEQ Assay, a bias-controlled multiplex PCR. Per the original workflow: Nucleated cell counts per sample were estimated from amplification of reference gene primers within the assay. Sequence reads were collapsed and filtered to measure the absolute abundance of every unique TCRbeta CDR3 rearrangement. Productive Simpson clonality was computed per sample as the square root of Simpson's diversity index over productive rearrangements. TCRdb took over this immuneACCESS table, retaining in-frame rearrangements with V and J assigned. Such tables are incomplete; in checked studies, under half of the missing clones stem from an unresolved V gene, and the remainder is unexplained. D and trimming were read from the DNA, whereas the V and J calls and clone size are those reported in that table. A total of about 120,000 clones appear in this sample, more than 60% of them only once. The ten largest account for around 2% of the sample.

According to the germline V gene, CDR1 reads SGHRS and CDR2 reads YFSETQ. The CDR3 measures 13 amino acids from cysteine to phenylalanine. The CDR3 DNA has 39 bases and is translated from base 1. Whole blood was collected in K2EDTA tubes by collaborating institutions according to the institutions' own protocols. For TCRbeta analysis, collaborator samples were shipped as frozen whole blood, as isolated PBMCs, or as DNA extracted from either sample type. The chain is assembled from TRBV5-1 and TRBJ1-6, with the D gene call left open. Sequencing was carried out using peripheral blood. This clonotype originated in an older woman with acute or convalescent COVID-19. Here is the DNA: TGCGCCAGCAGCTTGGAGGACTTTTCACCCCCCCACTTT. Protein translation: CASSLEDFSPPHF.